The T cell receptor (beta chain) under discussion was sequenced for a study of blood T cells in healthy people across ages. Next came a second PCR, run for roughly 6 to 11 cycles, which used a sample-barcoded 5' primer along with a J-beta primer mix. TCRdb fed the 5' RACE reads into MiXCR, producing one record per CDR3 protein. There are about 600,000 distinct CDR3 sequences in the sample; 40% to 55% occur only once, and approximately 23% lies in the top ten. The CDR3 consists of 15 residues. CDR1 is MGHDK, CDR2 SYGVNS, per germline. The V gene lost 2 bases and the J gene lost 3 bases, with 11 bases spanning the gap.

The specimen was blood. The chain combines TRBV25-1 with TRBJ2-1; D is tentatively TRBD1 or TRBD2 (5 bases each). The receptor's source is a man older than 75 in good health. DNA for the CDR3: TGTGCCAGCAGTGAAATGGGACGGGGCTACAATGAGCAGTTCTTC. Translation gives CASSEMGRGYNEQFF. Together with reference TRBV25-1 and TRBJ2-1, the CDR3 gives the full variable domain: EADIYQTPRYLVIGTGKKITLECSQTMGHDKMYWYQQDPGMELHLIHYSYGVNSTEKGDLSSESTVSRIRTEHFPLTLESARPSHTSQYLCASSEMGRGYNEQFFGPGTRLTVL.